Below, 12 T cell receptor beta chains from the same sample are listed, as sequenced in a study of tumour-infiltrating T cells in Burkitt lymphoma. Method: immunoSEQ multiplex PCR; TCRdb's copy keeps in-frame clones and lacks some. The sample lists 10,000 or so clones, 62% occurring once. Sequencing input: tumor tissue. The receptors shown here come from a human donor with diffuse large B-cell lymphoma.

This chain uses TRBV6-1 with TRBJ2-3, with a weak D call TRBD1 (6 bases). This CDR3 region has 14 residues. Trimming took off 7 bases at V and 2 bases at J, with 13 bases between the two ends. The germline gives CDR1 MNHNS, CDR2 SASEGT. As DNA, the CDR3 is TGTGCCAGCAACCAACAGGGAAACACAGATACGCAGTATTTT. Protein: CASNQQGNTDTQYF.

Only a few counts were recorded for this clone. This chain joins TRBV19 and TRBJ1-1; 7 nucleotides align to TRBD1. The junction had 5 bases not matched to a gene; V was cut back by 3 bases and J by 1 base. There are 15 residues in the CDR3. Germline CDR1 LNHDA, CDR2 SQIVND (reference sequence). The CDR3 bases are TGTGCCAGTAGTATCAGGTCAGGGGGGAACACTGAAGCTTTCTTT. Protein: CASSIRSGGNTEAFF.

The V and J genes are TRBV5-8 and TRBJ1-1; D gene unclear. This CDR3 spans 14 amino acids. V was trimmed by 0 bases and J by 5 bases, leaving 11 bases between them. The V gene's germline CDR1 is SGHTS and CDR2 YDEGEE. CDR3 region: CASSLARWATEAFF. In DNA, the CDR3 is TGTGCCAGCAGCTTGGCAAGATGGGCGACTGAAGCTTTCTTT.

The V gene is TRBV14, the J gene TRBJ1-6; D unclear. V shed 1 base and J shed 6 bases, with 10 bases lying between them. There are 15 residues in the CDR3. From germline, CDR1 is SGHDN and CDR2 FVKESK. The CDR3 reads CASSQVGPVNSPLHF. In DNA form, the CDR3 reads TGTGCCAGCAGCCAAGTTGGACCCGTTAATTCACCCCTCCACTTT.

This clone is medium-sized. This rearrangement joins TRBV30 to TRBJ1-6; 7 nucleotides line up with TRBD1. V shed 2 bases and J 7 bases; nucleotides not matched to a gene: 2. Germline lookup yields CDR1 GTSNPN and CDR2 SVGIG (reference sequence). The CDR3 has 13 residues. The CDR3 region is CAWSTGENSPLHF. In nucleotides, the CDR3 is TGTGCCTGGAGTACAGGGGAGAATTCACCCCTCCACTTT.

This rearrangement joins TRBV4-1 to TRBJ1-5; a weak D match, TRBD1 (5 bases). The CDR3 covers 13 residues. Germline CDR1 is MGHRA and CDR2 is YSYEKL. Trimming took off 5 bases at V and 5 bases at J, with 10 bases between the two ends. CDR3 bases: TGCGCCAGCAGCTCCCAGGGTGATCAGCCCCAGCATTTT. Its translation is CASSSQGDQPQHF.

This sequence joins TRBV5-1 and TRBJ1-3, with D uncertain. Germline loops: CDR1 SGHRS, CDR2 YFSETQ. V was trimmed by 2 bases and J by 2 bases, leaving 8 bases between them. This CDR3 region has 14 residues. The CDR3 DNA is TGCGCCAGCAGCTTTTTCGGACCTGGAAACACCATATATTTT. Translation gives CASSFFGPGNTIYF.

V usage is TRBV29-1 and J usage is TRBJ1-2; no clear D gene. CDR3 length equals 10 residues. Germline-derived CDR1 and CDR2 are SQVTM and ANQGSEA. CDR3 nucleotides: TGCAGAGTTTATATCTATGGCTACACCTTC. This translates into CRVYIYGYTF.

The chain employs TRBV6-6 and TRBJ1-1; D remains ambiguous. In germline, CDR1 is MNHNY, CDR2 SVGAGI (reference sequence). The CDR3 runs to 11 residues. V gave up 2 bases and J gave up 8 bases, with 6 bases separating them. CDR3 DNA sequence: TGTGCCAGCAGTTACACCGGAGAAGCTTTCTTT. It specifies CASSYTGEAFF.

The rearrangement uses TRBV6-1 and TRBJ2-1, with D perhaps given as TRBD1 or TRBD2 (5 bases each). The V end lost 0 bases, the J end lost 7 bases, and 10 bases lay between the germline ends. CDR3 size: 14 residues. In germline, CDR1 is MNHNS, CDR2 SASEGT. The CDR3 here is CASSEAGTTNEQFF. In nucleotides, the CDR3 is TGTGCCAGCAGTGAAGCCGGGACCACAAATGAGCAGTTCTTC.

The gene calls are TRBV11-2 and TRBJ1-3; possible D gene TRBD1, 5 bases. The germline V gene has CDR1 SGHAT and CDR2 FQNNGV. This CDR3 has 16 residues. With 0 bases removed from V and 0 bases from J, the gap between germline ends came to 9 bases. The CDR3 bases are TGTGCCAGCAGCTTAGAGGGGGGACTCTCTGGAAACACCATATATTTT. Protein: CASSLEGGLSGNTIYF.

The CDR3 DNA sequence: TGTGCCAGCAGCTATGGGGGGGGCAATGAGCAGTTCTTC. Its protein is CASSYGGGNEQFF. This rearrangement joins TRBV7-3 to TRBJ2-1, with TRBD2 matching over 7 bases. Trimming at V came to 4 bases and at J to 6 bases, leaving 3 bases not matched to a gene. This CDR3 contains 13 residues. Germline CDR1 is SGHTA and CDR2 is FQGTGA.